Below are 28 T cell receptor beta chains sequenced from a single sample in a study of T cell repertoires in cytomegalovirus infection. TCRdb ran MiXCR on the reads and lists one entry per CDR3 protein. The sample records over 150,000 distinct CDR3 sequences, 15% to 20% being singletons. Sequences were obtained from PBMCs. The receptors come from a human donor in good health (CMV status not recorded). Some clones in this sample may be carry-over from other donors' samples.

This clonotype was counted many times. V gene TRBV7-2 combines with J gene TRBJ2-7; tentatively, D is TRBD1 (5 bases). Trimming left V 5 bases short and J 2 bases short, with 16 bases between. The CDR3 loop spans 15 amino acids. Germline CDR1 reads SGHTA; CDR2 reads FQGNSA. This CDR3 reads CASSNLQGNPYEQYF. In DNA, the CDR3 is TGTGCCAGCAGCAACCTGCAGGGCAATCCCTACGAGCAGTACTTC.

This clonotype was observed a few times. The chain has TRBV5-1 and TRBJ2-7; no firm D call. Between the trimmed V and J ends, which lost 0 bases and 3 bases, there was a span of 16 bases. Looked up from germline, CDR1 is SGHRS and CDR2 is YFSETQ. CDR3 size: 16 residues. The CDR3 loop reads CASSLGRLENLYEQYF. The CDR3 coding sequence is TGCGCCAGCAGCTTGGGCCGTCTGGAGAATCTCTACGAGCAGTACTTC. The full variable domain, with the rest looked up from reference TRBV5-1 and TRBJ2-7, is KAGVTQTPRYLIKTRGQQVTLSCSPISGHRSVSWYQQTPGQGLQFLFEYFSETQRNKGNFPGRFSGRQFSNSRSEMNVSTLELGDSALYLCASSLGRLENLYEQYFGPGTRLTVT.

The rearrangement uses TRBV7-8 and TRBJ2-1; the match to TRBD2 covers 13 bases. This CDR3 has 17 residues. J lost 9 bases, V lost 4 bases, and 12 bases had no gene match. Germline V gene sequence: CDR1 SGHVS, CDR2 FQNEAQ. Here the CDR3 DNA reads TGTGCCAGCAGCTCAGACCCGGGACTAGCGGGGTTTGGTGAGCAGTTCTTC. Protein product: CASSSDPGLAGFGEQFF. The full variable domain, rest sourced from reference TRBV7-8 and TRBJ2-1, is GAGVSQSPRYKVAKRGQDVALRCDPISGHVSLFWYQQALGQGPEFLTYFQNEAQLDKSGLPSDRFFAERPEGSVSTLKIQRTQQEDSAVYLCASSSDPGLAGFGEQFFGPGTRLTVL.

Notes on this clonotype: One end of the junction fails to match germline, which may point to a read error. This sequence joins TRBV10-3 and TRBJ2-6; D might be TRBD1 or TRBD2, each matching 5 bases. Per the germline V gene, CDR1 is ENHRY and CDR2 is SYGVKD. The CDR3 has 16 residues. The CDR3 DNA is TGTGCCATCAGTGAGTCAGCGGTGCCTGGGGCCGACGTCCTGACTTTC. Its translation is CAISESAVPGADVLTF.

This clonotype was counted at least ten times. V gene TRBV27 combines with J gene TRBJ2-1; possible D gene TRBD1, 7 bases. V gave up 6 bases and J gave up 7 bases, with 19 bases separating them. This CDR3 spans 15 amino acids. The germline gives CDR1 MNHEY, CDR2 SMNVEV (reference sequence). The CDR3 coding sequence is TGTGCCAGCAGGAAAATAGGGGGCGCGGGGAATGAGCAGTTCTTC. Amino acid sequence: CASRKIGGAGNEQFF.

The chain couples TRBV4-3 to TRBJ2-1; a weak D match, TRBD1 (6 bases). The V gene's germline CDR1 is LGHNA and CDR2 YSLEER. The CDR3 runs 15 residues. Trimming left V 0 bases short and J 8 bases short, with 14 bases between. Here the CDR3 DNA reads TGCGCCAGCAGCCAAGAAAGAGGGGGTCGACATGAGCAGTTCTTC. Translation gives CASSQERGGRHEQFF.

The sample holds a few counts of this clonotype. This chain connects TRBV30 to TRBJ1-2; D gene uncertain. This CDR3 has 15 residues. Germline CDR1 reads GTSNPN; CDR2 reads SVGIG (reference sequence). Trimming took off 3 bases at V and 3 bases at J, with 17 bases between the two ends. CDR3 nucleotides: TGTGCCTGGAGACCCGCGAGGTCGGGTGACTATGGCTACACCTTC. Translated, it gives CAWRPARSGDYGYTF.

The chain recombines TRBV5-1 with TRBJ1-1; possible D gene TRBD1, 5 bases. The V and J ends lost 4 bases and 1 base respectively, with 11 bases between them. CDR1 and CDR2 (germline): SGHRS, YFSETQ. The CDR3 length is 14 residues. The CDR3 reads CASSPGTPNTEAFF. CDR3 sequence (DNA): TGCGCCAGCAGCCCCGGGACGCCGAACACTGAAGCTTTCTTT.

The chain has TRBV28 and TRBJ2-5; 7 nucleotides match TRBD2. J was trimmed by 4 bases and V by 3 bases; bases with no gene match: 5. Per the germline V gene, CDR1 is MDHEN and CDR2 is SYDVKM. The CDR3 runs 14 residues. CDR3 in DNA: TGTGCCAGCAGTTTGTCAGGGAGGGGAGAGACCCAGTACTTC. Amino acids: CASSLSGRGETQYF.

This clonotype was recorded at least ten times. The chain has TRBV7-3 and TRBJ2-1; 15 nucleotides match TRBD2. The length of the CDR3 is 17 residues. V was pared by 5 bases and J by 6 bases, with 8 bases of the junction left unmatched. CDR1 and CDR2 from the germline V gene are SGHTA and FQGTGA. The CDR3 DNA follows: TGTGCCAGCAGCCAATTTCCGGGACTAGCGGGAGGCAATGAGCAGTTCTTC. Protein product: CASSQFPGLAGGNEQFF.

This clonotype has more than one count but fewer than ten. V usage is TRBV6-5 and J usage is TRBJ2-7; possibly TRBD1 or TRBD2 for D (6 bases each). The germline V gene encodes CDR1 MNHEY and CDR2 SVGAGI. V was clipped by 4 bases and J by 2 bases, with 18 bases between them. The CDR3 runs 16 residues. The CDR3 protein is CASSWTTGTLAYEQYF. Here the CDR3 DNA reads TGTGCCAGCAGTTGGACTACCGGGACACTTGCCTACGAGCAGTACTTC.

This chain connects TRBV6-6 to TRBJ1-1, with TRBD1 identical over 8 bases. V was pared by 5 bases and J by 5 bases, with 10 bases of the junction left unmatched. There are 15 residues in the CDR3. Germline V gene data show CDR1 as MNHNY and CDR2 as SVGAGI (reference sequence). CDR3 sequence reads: CASSTDRGARTEAFF. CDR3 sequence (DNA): TGTGCCAGCAGTACCGACAGGGGCGCGAGAACTGAAGCTTTCTTT.

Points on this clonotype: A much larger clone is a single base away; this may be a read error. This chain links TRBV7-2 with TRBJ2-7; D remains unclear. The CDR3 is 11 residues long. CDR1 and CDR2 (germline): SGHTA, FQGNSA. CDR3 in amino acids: CACSFRDEQYF. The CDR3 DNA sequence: TGTGCCTGCAGCTTCCGAGACGAGCAGTACTTC.

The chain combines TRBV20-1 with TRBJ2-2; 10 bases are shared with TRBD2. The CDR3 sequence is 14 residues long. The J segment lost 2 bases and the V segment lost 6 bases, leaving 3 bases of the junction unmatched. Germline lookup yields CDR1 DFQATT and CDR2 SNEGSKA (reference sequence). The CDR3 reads CSAILAGNTGELFF. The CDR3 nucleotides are TGCAGTGCGATACTAGCGGGAAACACCGGGGAGCTGTTTTTT.

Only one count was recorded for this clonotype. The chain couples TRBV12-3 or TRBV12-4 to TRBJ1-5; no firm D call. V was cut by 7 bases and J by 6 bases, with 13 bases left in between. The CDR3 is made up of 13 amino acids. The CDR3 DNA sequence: TGTGCCAGCACCCTTAGGGAGGGTCAGCCCCAGCATTTT. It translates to CASTLREGQPQHF.

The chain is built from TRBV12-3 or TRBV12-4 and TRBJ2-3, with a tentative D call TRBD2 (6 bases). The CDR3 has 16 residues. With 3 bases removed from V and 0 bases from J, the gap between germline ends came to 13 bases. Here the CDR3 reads CASSFLSGSSTDTQYF. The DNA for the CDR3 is TGTGCCAGCAGTTTCCTAAGCGGGTCTAGCACAGATACGCAGTATTTT.

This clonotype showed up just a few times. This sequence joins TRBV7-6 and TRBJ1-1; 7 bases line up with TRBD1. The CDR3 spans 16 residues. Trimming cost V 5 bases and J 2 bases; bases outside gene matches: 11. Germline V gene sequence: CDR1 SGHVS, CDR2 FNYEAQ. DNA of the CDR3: TGTGCCAGCAGCGCCCGACGGGACAGTCCTAACACTGAAGCTTTCTTT. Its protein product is CASSARRDSPNTEAFF. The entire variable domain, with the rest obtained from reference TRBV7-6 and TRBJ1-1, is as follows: GAGVSQSPRYKVTKRGQDVALRCDPISGHVSLYWYRQALGQGPEFLTYFNYEAQQDKSGLPNDRFSAERPEGSISTLTIQRTEQRDSAMYRCASSARRDSPNTEAFFGQGTRLTVV.

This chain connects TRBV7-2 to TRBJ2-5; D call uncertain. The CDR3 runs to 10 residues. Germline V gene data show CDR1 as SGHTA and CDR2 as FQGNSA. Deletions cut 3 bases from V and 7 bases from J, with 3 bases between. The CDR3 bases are TGTGCCAGCAGCTTGGGGACCCAGTACTTC. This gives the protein CASSLGTQYF.

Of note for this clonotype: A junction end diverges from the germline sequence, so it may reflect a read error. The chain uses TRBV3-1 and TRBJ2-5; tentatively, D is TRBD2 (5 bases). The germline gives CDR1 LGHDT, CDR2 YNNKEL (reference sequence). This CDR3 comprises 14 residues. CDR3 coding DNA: TGTGCCAGCAGCCAAAATGGCCTGGGAGAGATCCAGTACTTC. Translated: CASSQNGLGEIQYF.

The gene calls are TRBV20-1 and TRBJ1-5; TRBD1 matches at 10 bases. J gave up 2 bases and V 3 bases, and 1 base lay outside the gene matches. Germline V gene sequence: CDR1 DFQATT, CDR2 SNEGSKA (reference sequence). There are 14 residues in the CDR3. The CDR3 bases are TGCAGTGCTAGGGGGACAGGGGGCAATCAGCCCCAGCATTTT. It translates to CSARGTGGNQPQHF.

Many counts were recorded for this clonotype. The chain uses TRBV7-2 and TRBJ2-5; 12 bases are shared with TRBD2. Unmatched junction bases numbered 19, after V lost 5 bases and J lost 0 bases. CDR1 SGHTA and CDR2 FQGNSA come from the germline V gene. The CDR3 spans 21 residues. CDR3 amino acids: CASSHRSRATSGRTYQETQYF. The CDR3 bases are TGTGCCAGCAGCCATAGGTCGAGAGCGACTAGCGGGAGAACTTACCAAGAGACCCAGTACTTC.

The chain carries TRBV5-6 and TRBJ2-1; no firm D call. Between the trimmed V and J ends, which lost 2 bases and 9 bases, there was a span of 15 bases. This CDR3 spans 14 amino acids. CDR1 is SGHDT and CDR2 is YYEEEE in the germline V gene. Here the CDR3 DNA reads TGTGCCAGCAGCTTCCTAGGATCCTCCCGTGAGCAGTTCTTC. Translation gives CASSFLGSSREQFF. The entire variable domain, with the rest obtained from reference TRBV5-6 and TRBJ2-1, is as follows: DAGVTQSPTHLIKTRGQQVTLRCSPKSGHDTVSWYQQALGQGPQFIFQYYEEEERQRGNFPDRFSGHQFPNYSSELNVNALLLGDSALYLCASSFLGSSREQFFGPGTRLTVL.

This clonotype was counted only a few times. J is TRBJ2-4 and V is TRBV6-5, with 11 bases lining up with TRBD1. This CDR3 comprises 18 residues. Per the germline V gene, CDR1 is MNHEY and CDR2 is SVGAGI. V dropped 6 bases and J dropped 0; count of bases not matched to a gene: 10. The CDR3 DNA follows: TGTGCCAGCAGCTCCGGACAGGGGGCACCAATAGCCAAAAACATTCAGTACTTC. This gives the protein CASSSGQGAPIAKNIQYF.

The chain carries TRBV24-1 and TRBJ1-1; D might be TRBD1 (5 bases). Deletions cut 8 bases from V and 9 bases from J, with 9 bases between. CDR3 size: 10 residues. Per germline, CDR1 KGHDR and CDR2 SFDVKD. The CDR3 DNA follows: TGTGCCACCACGAAGGGGAAAGCTTTCTTT. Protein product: CATTKGKAFF.

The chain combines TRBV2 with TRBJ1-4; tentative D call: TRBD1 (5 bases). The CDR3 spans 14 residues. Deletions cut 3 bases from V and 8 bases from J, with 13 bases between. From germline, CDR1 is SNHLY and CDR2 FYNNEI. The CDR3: CASSEFRAGEKLFF. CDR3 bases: TGTGCCAGCAGTGAGTTCAGGGCCGGCGAAAAACTGTTTTTT. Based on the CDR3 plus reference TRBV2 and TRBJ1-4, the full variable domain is EPEVTQTPSHQVTQMGQEVILRCVPISNHLYFYWYRQILGQKVEFLVSFYNNEISEKSEIFDDQFSVERPDGSNFTLKIRSTKLEDSAMYFCASSEFRAGEKLFFGSGTQLSVL.

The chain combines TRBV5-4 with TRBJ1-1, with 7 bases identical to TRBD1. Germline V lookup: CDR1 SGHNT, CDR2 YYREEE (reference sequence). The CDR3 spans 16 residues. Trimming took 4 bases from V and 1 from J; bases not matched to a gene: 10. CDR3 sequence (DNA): TGTGCCAGCAGCCCTCCGAGTGACAGGGCGAACACTGAAGCTTTCTTT. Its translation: CASSPPSDRANTEAFF.

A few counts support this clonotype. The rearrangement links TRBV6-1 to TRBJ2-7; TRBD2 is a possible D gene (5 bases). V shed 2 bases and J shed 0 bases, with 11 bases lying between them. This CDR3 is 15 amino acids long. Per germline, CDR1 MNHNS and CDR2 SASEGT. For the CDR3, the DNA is TGTGCCAGCAGTGAATATACGGGGAGCTCCTACGAGCAGTACTTC. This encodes CASSEYTGSSYEQYF.

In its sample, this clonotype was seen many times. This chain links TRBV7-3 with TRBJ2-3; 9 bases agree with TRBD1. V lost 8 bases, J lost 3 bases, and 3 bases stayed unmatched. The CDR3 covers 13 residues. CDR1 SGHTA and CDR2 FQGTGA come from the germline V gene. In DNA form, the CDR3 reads TGTGCCAGCGGGACAGGGAAGACAGATACGCAGTATTTT. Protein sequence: CASGTGKTDTQYF.